A selection of T cell receptor beta chains follows, all from one sample in a study of response to subunit inactivated influenza vaccine. MiXCR, applied by TCRdb to the RT-PCR reads, yields one record per CDR3 protein. The sample carries about 650,000 distinct CDR3 sequences, about 15% recorded once. Material: PBMCs from blood, obtained 11 to 12 days after vaccination. These receptors were obtained from a man in his forties or fifties who received an inactivated influenza vaccine. CDR3s include the opening cysteine and the closing phenylalanine or tryptophan. D genes are given only for firm matches. Part of the rows lack a size; the others show once, few, many or a class for expanded clones.

clone size	J gene	D gene	V gene	CDR3 protein	CDR3 DNA
NA	TRBJ2-1	NA	TRBV6-2/TRBV6-3	CASSYYQGFSYNEQFF	TGTGCCAGCAGTTATTATCAGGGCTTCTCCTACAATGAGCAGTTCTTC
NA	TRBJ2-1	TRBD1	TRBV7-8	CASSTWTGRSYNEQFF	TGTGCCAGCAGCACGTGGACAGGGCGCTCCTACAATGAGCAGTTCTTC
many	TRBJ2-7	TRBD1	TRBV10-3	CAISESSRGRYEQYF	TGTGCCATCAGTGAGTCATCCAGGGGGCGGTACGAGCAGTACTTC
NA	TRBJ2-1	TRBD1	TRBV29-1	CSVEDRGRLSYNEQFF	TGCAGCGTTGAAGACAGGGGGCGCCTTTCCTACAATGAGCAGTTCTTC
NA	TRBJ2-2	NA	TRBV3-1	CASSQGAWAGELFF	TGTGCCAGCAGCCAAGGGGCATGGGCCGGGGAGCTGTTTTTT
NA	TRBJ2-6	TRBD1	TRBV28	CASSPHPGGAGANVLTF	TGTGCCAGCAGTCCCCACCCAGGGGGCGCTGGGGCCAACGTCCTGACTTTC
NA	TRBJ2-1	TRBD2	TRBV2	CASSERRLAGGRNEQFF	TGTGCCAGCAGTGAACGGAGGTTAGCGGGGGGCAGAAATGAGCAGTTCTTC
NA	TRBJ2-7	NA	TRBV7-9	CASSLGDLYEQYF	TGTGCCAGCAGCTTAGGGGACCTCTACGAGCAGTACTTC
NA	TRBJ2-3	TRBD2	TRBV7-2	CASSYRGGVDTQYF	TGTGCCAGCAGCTACCGCGGGGGGGTAGATACGCAGTATTTT
NA	TRBJ2-5	NA	TRBV19	CASSMSVPETQYF	TGTGCCAGTAGTATGTCGGTCCCCGAGACCCAGTACTTC
NA	TRBJ2-5	NA	TRBV20-1	CSARGLGSGETQYF	TGCAGTGCTAGAGGTCTAGGGTCCGGGGAGACCCAGTACTTC
few	TRBJ1-6	NA	TRBV6-1	CATKKGGPNSPLHF	TGTGCCACCAAGAAGGGGGGGCCTAATTCACCCCTCCACTTT
few	TRBJ2-6	NA	TRBV12-3/TRBV12-4	CASRRLVPSGANVLTF	TGTGCCAGCAGACGTCTCGTACCCTCTGGGGCCAACGTCCTGACTTTC
NA	TRBJ2-3	NA	TRBV27	CASSLSGSPHRADTQYF	TGTGCCAGCAGTTTATCGGGGTCACCTCATCGGGCAGATACGCAGTATTTT
few	TRBJ1-6	TRBD1	TRBV6-2/TRBV6-3	CASSYHRDSLGAYNSPLHF	TGTGCCAGCAGTTACCACCGGGACAGTCTCGGGGCCTATAATTCACCCCTCCACTTT
few	TRBJ2-7	TRBD2	TRBV7-2	CASSLGLAGVDEQYF	TGTGCCAGCAGCTTAGGCCTAGCGGGAGTGGACGAGCAGTACTTC
few	TRBJ2-7	NA	TRBV7-2	CASSSYGEQYF	TGTGCCAGCAGCTCTTACGGCGAGCAGTACTTC
NA	TRBJ2-7	TRBD2	TRBV28	CASRYSGGLSYEQYF	TGTGCCAGCAGATATAGCGGGGGGCTATCCTACGAGCAGTACTTC
few	TRBJ2-7	NA	TRBV20-1	CSARSWGTYEQYF	TGCAGTGCTAGATCCTGGGGCACATACGAGCAGTACTTC
NA	TRBJ2-1	NA	TRBV24-1	CATTGNVGNEQFF	TGTGCCACCACGGGGAATGTGGGCAATGAGCAGTTCTTC
NA	TRBJ2-1	NA	TRBV19	CATDRGGLAGLYEQFF	TGTGCCACGGACAGGGGAGGGCTAGCGGGACTTTATGAGCAGTTCTTC
NA	TRBJ2-7	TRBD2	TRBV11-1	CASSLAASGVRNF	TGTGCCAGCAGCTTAGCGGCTAGCGGCGTTAGGAACTTC
few	TRBJ2-7	NA	TRBV14	CASSQRNSGTYEQYF	TGTGCCAGCAGCCAACGAAATAGCGGAACCTACGAGCAGTACTTC
NA	TRBJ2-3	TRBD2	TRBV18	CASSQLAGDTDTQYF	TGTGCCAGCTCACAACTAGCGGGCGACACAGATACGCAGTATTTT
NA	TRBJ2-6	NA	TRBV28	CASTTDSLSGANVLTF	TGTGCCAGCACTACGGACAGCCTCTCTGGGGCCAACGTCCTGACTTTC
NA	TRBJ2-7	NA	TRBV5-1	CASSLEVGGSYEQYF	TGCGCCAGCAGCTTGGAGGTGGGGGGCTCCTACGAGCAGTACTTC
few	TRBJ2-5	NA	TRBV3-1	CASSQDEFAALLWETQYF	TGTGCCAGCAGCCAAGATGAGTTTGCGGCACTTCTATGGGAGACCCAGTACTTC
few	TRBJ1-1	NA	TRBV4-3	CASRAGDNTEAFF	TGCGCCAGTCGAGCCGGGGACAACACTGAAGCTTTCTTT